The source of this T cell receptor beta chain is a study of blood T cell repertoires in COVID-19. Study-level information: The samples span acute and convalescent COVID-19 from the United States, Italy and Spain. The cDNA or gDNA used as material had been derived from T cells, B-cell-depleted T cells, or PBMCs.

Authors' methods: From reference gene primer amplification, estimates of nucleated cell counts were derived. The table came from immunoSEQ multiplex PCR; TCRdb's copy has only in-frame clones and leaves some out. V and J calls and clone size follow that table, whereas D and trimming were derived from the DNA. The sample holds roughly 100,000 clones; about four fifths are singletons and the top ten take approximately 15%. This CDR3 contains 15 residues. Trimming cost V 7 bases and J 0 bases; bases outside gene matches: 8. Germline lookup yields CDR1 LNHDA and CDR2 SQIVND (reference sequence). The receptor's source is a woman of 80 years or more with acute or convalescent COVID-19. Material for sequencing was peripheral blood. The chain joins TRBV19 to TRBJ1-1; the match to TRBD1 covers 7 bases. The CDR3 protein is CASTGTAKMNTEAFF. The CDR3 bases are TGTGCCAGTACAGGGACAGCTAAAATGAACACTGAAGCTTTCTTT.